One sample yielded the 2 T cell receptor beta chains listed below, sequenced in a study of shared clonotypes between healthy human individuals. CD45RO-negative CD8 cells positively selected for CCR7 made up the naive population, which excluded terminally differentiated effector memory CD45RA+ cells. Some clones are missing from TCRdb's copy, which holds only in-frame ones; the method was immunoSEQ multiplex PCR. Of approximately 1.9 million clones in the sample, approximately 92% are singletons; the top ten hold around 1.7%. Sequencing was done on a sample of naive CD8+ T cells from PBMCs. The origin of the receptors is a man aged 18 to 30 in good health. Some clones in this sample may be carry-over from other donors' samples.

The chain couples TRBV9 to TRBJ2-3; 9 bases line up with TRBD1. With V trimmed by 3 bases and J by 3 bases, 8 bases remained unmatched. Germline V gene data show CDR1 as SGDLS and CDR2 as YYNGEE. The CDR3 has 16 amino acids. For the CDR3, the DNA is TGTGCCAGCAGCGCCTACGGGGGGACAGGGACAGATACGCAGTATTTT. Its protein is CASSAYGGTGTDTQYF.

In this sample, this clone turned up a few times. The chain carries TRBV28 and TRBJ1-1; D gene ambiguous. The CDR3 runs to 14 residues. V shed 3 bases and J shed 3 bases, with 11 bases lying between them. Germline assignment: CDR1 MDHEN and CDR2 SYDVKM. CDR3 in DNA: TGTGCCAGCAGTTTGGTAGGTTTTGACACTGAAGCTTTCTTT. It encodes CASSLVGFDTEAFF.